This TCR beta chain was sequenced during a study of cytomegalovirus exposure and HLA in healthy donors. Details on this clone: What it binds is not known.

V was pared by 2 bases and J by 8 bases, with 12 bases of the junction left unmatched. This CDR3 has 17 residues. Germline V gene lookup returns CDR1 ENHRY and CDR2 SYGVKD. In the PCR, 60 Vbeta and 13 Jbeta primers were used. Generated by immunoSEQ multiplex PCR, the TCRdb table keeps only in-frame clones and is missing some. The table shows roughly 150,000 clones, with 70% to 80% occurring only once. Study observations and caveats: Earlier analysis yielded a pattern in which most TCR beta V segments were productive about 87% or about 30% of the time. Beyond CMV serostatus, there was no information to go on about immune exposure.

Sequenced input: PBMCs. This clonotype originated in a man aged 50-60 years in good health and CMV-seropositive. The gene calls are TRBV10-3 and TRBJ2-4; 10 bases line up with TRBD2. The CDR3 is CAISEESSGGRRDIQYF. CDR3 nucleotides: TGTGCCATCAGTGAGGAATCTAGCGGGGGAAGGAGGGACATTCAGTACTTC.